The subject of this entry is one T cell receptor beta chain. CDR3 size: 13 residues. These data come from a study of OX40 agonist ivuxolimab in advanced cancers. The wider study: Patient treatment consisted of intravenous ivuxolimab administration every 2 weeks at 0.01 to 10 mg/kg.

The method was immunoSEQ multiplex PCR; TCRdb's version includes in-frame clones alone and lacks a portion of them. The table lists about 94,000 clones, approximately 94% of them singletons. This TCR derives from an adult with an advanced solid tumor such as melanoma, head and neck, liver or kidney cancer. This chain connects TRBV21-1 to TRBJ1-1. TRBV21-1 is described as a pseudogene. The specimen was CD4+ or CD8+ T cells sorted from blood, collected in a trial of the OX40 agonist ivuxolimab. CDR3 in DNA: TGTGCCAGCAACACGGGAGACACGCTTGAAGCTTTCTTT. Translated: CASNTGDTLEAFF.